There are many counts of the clone carrying this T cell receptor beta chain. The antigen remains unidentified. Being one base from a much bigger clone, this may be a read error. The data were taken from a study of metastatic and nonmetastatic thyroid tumors. Study details: A comparison of repertoires was made across blood and tumor or nodule tissue from malignant and benign thyroid patients.

Germline assignment: CDR1 DFQATT and CDR2 SNEGSKA (reference sequence). The V end lost 4 bases, the J end lost 5 bases, and 23 bases lay between the germline ends. The CDR3 is 16 amino acids. The entire patient cohort was treatment-naive prior to thyroid surgery. Original methodology: Clinicopathological groups of papillary thyroid cancer showed CDR3 differences that were used to build a distant-metastasis classifier. TCRdb re-analyzed the PCR reads using MiXCR. These V and J calls rely on TCRdb rather than the paper's analysis. Here the sample spans roughly 71,000 clones, less than 20% being singletons. Study outcomes and limitations: Across blood and tumor, TCR beta diversity in malignant thyroid tumors was reportedly significantly higher than in benign nodules.

The TCR sequence derives from a female donor with papillary thyroid cancer or a benign thyroid nodule (not recorded which). Some clones in this sample may be carry-over from other donors' samples. The chain recombines TRBV20-1 with TRBJ1-1; perhaps TRBD1 as D (5 bases). Sequenced material: blood. The CDR3 bases are TGCAGTGCTATCACCGGCCCTTCTGGGGCGATGACTGAAGCTTTCTTT. Protein product: CSAITGPSGAMTEAFF.